The 16 T cell receptor beta chains below come from one sample, sequenced in a study of control samples from healthy donors and cancer patients (TCRdb year 2020). Receptor libraries were prepared by the immunoSEQ multiplex PCR assay. TCRdb holds this immuneACCESS table with in-frame rearrangements only. Some clones are missing; in checked studies, unresolved V genes explain under half, and the rest has no known cause. Recorded for this sample are about 180,000 clones; around 90% of them occurred a single time. The top ten constitute 1.4% of the sample. Sequencing input: blood. Receptors were obtained from a woman aged 45-65 years in good health.

This clone was counted between two and nine times. The same CDR3 can be traced to other DNA sequences in this sample. The chain is built from TRBV11-3 and TRBJ2-1, with D maybe TRBD2 (6 bases). The germline CDR1 and CDR2 sequences are SGHNT and YENEEA. The CDR3 length is 13 residues. Trimming pared 0 bases from V and 7 bases from J, leaving 7 bases between. CDR3 amino acids: CASSLEAGNEQFF. CDR3 nucleotide sequence: TGTGCCAGCAGCTTAGAGGCGGGAAATGAGCAGTTCTTC.

V is TRBV5-1 and J is TRBJ2-7, with D tentatively TRBD1 (7 bases). CDR1 SGHRS and CDR2 YFSETQ come from the germline V gene. The CDR3 length is 14 residues. V was trimmed by 5 bases and J by 3 bases, leaving 15 bases between them. The CDR3: CASSGPGGGYEQYF. In nucleotides, the CDR3 is TGCGCCAGCAGTGGGCCAGGGGGAGGCTACGAGCAGTACTTC.

The V and J genes are TRBV19 and TRBJ1-5; 7 bases line up with TRBD1. The CDR3 contains 16 residues. Per the germline V gene, CDR1 is LNHDA and CDR2 is SQIVND (reference sequence). V shed 7 bases and J 6 bases; nucleotides not matched to a gene: 15. CDR3 sequence: CASMGPIDRDGQPQHF. CDR3 coding DNA: TGTGCCAGTATGGGCCCGATAGACAGGGATGGTCAGCCCCAGCATTTT.

V is TRBV6-5 and J is TRBJ1-1; D may be TRBD1 (5 bases). The CDR3 covers 15 residues. Trimming removed 7 bases from V and 1 base from J, with 16 bases in between. The germline V gene has CDR1 MNHEY and CDR2 SVGAGI. The CDR3 DNA follows: TGTGCCAGCACCCTGCAGGGACCTTGGAACACTGAAGCTTTCTTT. It encodes CASTLQGPWNTEAFF.

V usage is TRBV7-3 and J usage is TRBJ2-3, with D perhaps matching TRBD2 (6 bases). V dropped 2 bases and J dropped 4 bases, with 13 bases sitting between them. The CDR3 runs 15 residues. Germline CDR1 reads SGHTA; CDR2 reads FQGTGA. The CDR3 loop reads CASSLGGGIADTQYF. DNA of the CDR3: TGTGCCAGCAGCTTAGGGGGAGGCATAGCAGATACGCAGTATTTT.

The V call is TRBV7-2, the J call TRBJ1-6; possible D gene TRBD1, 6 bases. CDR3 length equals 12 residues. Germline CDR1 SGHTA, CDR2 FQGNSA. V lost 5 bases to trimming and J lost 14 bases, with 13 bases between them. CDR3 amino acids: CASSRPGTTLHF. CDR3 nucleotide sequence: TGTGCCAGCAGCCGTCCAGGGACAACCCTCCACTTT.

This clone was seen only once. The chain combines TRBV9 with TRBJ1-3; possibly TRBD1 for D (5 bases). Germline CDR1 and CDR2: SGDLS and YYNGEE. V lost 3 bases and J 0 bases, leaving 10 bases between the germline ends. The CDR3 contains 15 residues. This CDR3 reads CASSETGVSGNTIYF. CDR3 coding DNA: TGTGCCAGCAGCGAAACAGGTGTCTCTGGAAACACCATATATTTT.

This chain uses TRBV7-9 with TRBJ2-1; 9 nucleotides line up with TRBD1. Germline V gene lookup returns CDR1 SEHNR and CDR2 FQNEAQ (reference sequence). J lost 8 bases, V lost 5 bases, and 13 bases had no gene match. This CDR3 region has 16 residues. CDR3 nucleotide sequence: TGTGCCAGCAGCCTGGGGATCCCGGGACAGGGTTATGAGCAGTTCTTC. The encoded protein is CASSLGIPGQGYEQFF.

The V call is TRBV28, the J call TRBJ2-7; the match to TRBD2 covers 7 bases. The V segment lost 6 bases and the J segment 7 bases; nucleotides outside the gene matches: 9. Germline lookup yields CDR1 MDHEN and CDR2 SYDVKM. The CDR3 has 13 amino acids. This CDR3 is CASSLSGRGEQYF. For the CDR3, the DNA is TGTGCCAGCAGCCTCAGTGGGCGGGGGGAGCAGTACTTC.

This sequence joins TRBV24-1 and TRBJ2-3, with D tentatively TRBD2 (7 bases). Per the germline V gene, CDR1 is KGHDR and CDR2 is SFDVKD. This CDR3 spans 16 amino acids. V shed 5 bases and J shed 6 bases, with 20 bases lying between them. In nucleotides, the CDR3 is TGTGCCACCAGTGGACGGGCGGGGGCTGGGGGGGATACGCAGTATTTT. Translated, it gives CATSGRAGAGGDTQYF.

J is TRBJ2-3 and V is TRBV3-1 (or the pseudogene TRBV3-2); TRBD2 is a possible D gene (7 bases). V dropped 0 bases and J dropped 0 bases, with 16 bases sitting between them. The V gene's germline CDR1 is LGHDT and CDR2 YNNKEL (reference sequence). The CDR3 is 18 residues long. Written as DNA, the CDR3 is TGTGCCAGCAGCCAAGATCTGCGGGGGCTTTCTAGCACAGATACGCAGTATTTT. Protein: CASSQDLRGLSSTDTQYF.

This clone has only one observation. The chain couples TRBV5-1 to TRBJ1-5; no clear D. This CDR3 contains 14 residues. From germline, CDR1 is SGHRS and CDR2 YFSETQ. Trimming removed 3 bases from V and 7 bases from J, with 14 bases in between. CDR3 in amino acids: CASSSEGGVQPQHF. The CDR3 nucleotides read TGCGCCAGCAGCTCGGAGGGTGGGGTGCAGCCCCAGCATTTT.

The genes are TRBV6-5 and TRBJ2-5; 7 nucleotides match TRBD2. The CDR3 has 15 residues. After removal of 5 bases from V and 2 bases from J, the junction contained 8 bases not matched to a gene. Germline-derived CDR1 and CDR2 are MNHEY and SVGAGI. The CDR3 is CASSRAGDIQETQYF. CDR3 sequence (DNA): TGTGCCAGCAGTAGGGCGGGGGATATTCAAGAGACCCAGTACTTC.

To note about this clone: The junction shows a germline mismatch at one end, possibly a read error. This chain connects TRBV16 to TRBJ2-1; 9 bases map to TRBD2. CDR3 size: 13 residues. Germline V gives CDR1 KGHSY, CDR2 FQNENV. The DNA of the CDR3 is TGTGCCAGCAGCCTCACTAGCGCGGGGGGGCCTGTCTTC. Encoded protein: CASSLTSAGGPVF.

Note on this clone: One junction end does not reproduce the germline sequence, and a read error may be involved. The chain carries TRBV11-2 and TRBJ2-5; no definite D call. Germline-derived CDR1 and CDR2 are SGHAT and FQNNGV. The CDR3 has 13 amino acids. The chain's CDR3 is CASSLTDQGTQYF. CDR3 nucleotides: TGTGCCAGCAGCTTGACCGATCAAGGGACCCAGTACTTC.

In this sample, this clone turned up once. Other DNA variants within this sample encode the same CDR3. V and J are TRBV5-3 and TRBJ1-6; 7 positions match TRBD1. TRBV5-3 is an ORF; its function is uncertain. The CDR3 extends over 15 amino acids. Trimming at V came to 2 bases and at J to 7 bases, leaving 6 bases not matched to a gene. The chain's CDR3 is CARSLGQVRNSPLHF. The CDR3 coding sequence is TGTGCCAGAAGCTTAGGACAGGTCCGGAATTCACCCCTCCACTTT.